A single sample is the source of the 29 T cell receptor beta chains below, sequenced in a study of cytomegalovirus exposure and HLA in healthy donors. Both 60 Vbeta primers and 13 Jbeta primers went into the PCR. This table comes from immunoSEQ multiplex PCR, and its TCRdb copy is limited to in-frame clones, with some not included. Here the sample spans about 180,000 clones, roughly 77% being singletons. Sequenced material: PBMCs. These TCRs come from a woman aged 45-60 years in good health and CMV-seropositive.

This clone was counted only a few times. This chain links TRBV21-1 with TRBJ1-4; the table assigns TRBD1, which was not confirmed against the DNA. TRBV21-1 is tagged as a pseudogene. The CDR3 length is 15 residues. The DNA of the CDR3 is TGTGCCAGCAGCAGGGGGGGACAGGTTAATGAAAAACTGTTTTTT. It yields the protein CASSRGGQVNEKLFF.

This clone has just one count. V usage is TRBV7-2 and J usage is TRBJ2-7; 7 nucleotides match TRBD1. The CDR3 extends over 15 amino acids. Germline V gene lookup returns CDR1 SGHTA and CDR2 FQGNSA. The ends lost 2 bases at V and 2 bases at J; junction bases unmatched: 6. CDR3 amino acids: CASSLHGTATYEQYF. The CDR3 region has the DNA TGTGCCAGCAGCTTACATGGGACAGCGACCTACGAGCAGTACTTC.

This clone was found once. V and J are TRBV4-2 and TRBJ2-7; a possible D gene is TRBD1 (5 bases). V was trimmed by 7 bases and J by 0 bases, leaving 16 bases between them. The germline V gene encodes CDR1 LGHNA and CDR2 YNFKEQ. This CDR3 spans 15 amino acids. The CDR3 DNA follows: TGTGCCAGCATCGACAGAGGAACCCCCTCCTACGAGCAGTACTTC. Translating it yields CASIDRGTPSYEQYF.

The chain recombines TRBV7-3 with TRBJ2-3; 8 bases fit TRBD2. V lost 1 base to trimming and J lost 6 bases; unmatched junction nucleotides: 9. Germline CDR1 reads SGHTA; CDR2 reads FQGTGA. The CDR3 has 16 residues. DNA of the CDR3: TGTGCCAGCAGCTTAAACCAGGCGGGGGGCCCGGATACGCAGTATTTT. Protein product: CASSLNQAGGPDTQYF.

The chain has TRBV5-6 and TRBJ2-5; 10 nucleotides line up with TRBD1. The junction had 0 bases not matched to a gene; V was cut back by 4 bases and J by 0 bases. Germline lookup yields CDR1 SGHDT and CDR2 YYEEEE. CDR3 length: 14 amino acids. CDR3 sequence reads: CASSGQGDQETQYF. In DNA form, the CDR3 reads TGTGCCAGCAGCGGACAGGGGGACCAAGAGACCCAGTACTTC.

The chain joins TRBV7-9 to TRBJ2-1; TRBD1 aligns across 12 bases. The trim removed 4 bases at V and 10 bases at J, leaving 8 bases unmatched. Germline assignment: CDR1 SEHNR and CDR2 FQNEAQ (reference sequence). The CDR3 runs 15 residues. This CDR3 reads CASSSTGQGANEQFF. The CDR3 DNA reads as TGTGCCAGCAGCTCAACGGGACAGGGGGCAAACGAGCAGTTCTTC.

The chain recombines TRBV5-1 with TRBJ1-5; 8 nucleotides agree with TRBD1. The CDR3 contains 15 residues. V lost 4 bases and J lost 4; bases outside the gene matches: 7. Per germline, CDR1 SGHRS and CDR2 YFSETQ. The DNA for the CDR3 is TGCGCCAGCAGCCCCCAGGGGGCGGTTAATCAGCCCCAGCATTTT. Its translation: CASSPQGAVNQPQHF. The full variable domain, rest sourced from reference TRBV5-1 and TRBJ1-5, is KAGVTQTPRYLIKTRGQQVTLSCSPISGHRSVSWYQQTPGQGLQFLFEYFSETQRNKGNFPGRFSGRQFSNSRSEMNVSTLELGDSALYLCASSPQGAVNQPQHFGDGTRLSIL.

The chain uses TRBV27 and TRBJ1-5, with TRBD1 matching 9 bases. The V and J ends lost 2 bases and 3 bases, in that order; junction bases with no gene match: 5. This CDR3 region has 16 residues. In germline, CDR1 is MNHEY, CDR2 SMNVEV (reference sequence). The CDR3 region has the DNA TGTGCCAGCAGTTTAGATAGGACAGGGGTCAATCAGCCCCAGCATTTT. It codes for CASSLDRTGVNQPQHF.

The CDR3 protein is CASSPQHPLDQPQHF. CDR3 nucleotides: TGTGCCAGCTCACCTCAACATCCTCTGGATCAGCCCCAGCATTTT. The J gene is TRBJ1-5, the V gene TRBV18; D is undetermined. The germline V gene has CDR1 KGHSH and CDR2 LQKENI. The length of the CDR3 is 15 residues. V lost 3 bases to trimming and J lost 5 bases, with 14 bases between them.

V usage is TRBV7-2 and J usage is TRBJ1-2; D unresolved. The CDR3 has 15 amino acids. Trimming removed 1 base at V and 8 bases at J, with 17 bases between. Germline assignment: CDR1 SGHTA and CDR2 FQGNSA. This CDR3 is CASSLDWSGRVGYTF. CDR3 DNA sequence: TGTGCCAGCAGCTTAGATTGGTCAGGTCGAGTCGGCTACACCTTC.

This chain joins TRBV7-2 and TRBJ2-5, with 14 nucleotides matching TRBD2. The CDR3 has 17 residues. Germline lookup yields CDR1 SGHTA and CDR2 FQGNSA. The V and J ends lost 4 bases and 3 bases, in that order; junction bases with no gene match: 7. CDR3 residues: CASSYPGLAGAKETQYF. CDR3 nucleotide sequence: TGTGCCAGCAGCTACCCGGGACTAGCGGGAGCAAAAGAGACCCAGTACTTC. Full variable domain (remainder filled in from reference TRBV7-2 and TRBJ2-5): GAGVSQSPSNKVTEKGKDVELRCDPISGHTALYWYRQSLGQGLEFLIYFQGNSAPDKSGLPSDRFSAERTGGSVSTLTIQRTQQEDSAVYLCASSYPGLAGAKETQYFGPGTRLLVL.

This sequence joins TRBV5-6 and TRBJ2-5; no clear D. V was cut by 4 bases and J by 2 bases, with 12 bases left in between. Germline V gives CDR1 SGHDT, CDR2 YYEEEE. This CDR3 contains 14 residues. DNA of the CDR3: TGTGCCAGCAGCGTCCTCTATAATCAAGAGACCCAGTACTTC. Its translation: CASSVLYNQETQYF. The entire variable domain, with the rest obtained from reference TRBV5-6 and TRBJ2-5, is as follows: DAGVTQSPTHLIKTRGQQVTLRCSPKSGHDTVSWYQQALGQGPQFIFQYYEEEERQRGNFPDRFSGHQFPNYSSELNVNALLLGDSALYLCASSVLYNQETQYFGPGTRLLVL.

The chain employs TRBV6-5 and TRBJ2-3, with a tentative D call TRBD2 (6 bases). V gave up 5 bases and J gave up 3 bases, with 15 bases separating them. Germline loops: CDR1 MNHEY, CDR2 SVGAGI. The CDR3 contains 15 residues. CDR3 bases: TGTGCCAGCAGTCCGAAAGGCCGGGGGACAGATACGCAGTATTTT. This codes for CASSPKGRGTDTQYF.

The CDR3 bases are TGTGCCACCAGCAGAGCCGCAGGGGCCAACACTGAAGCTTTCTTT. This codes for CATSRAAGANTEAFF. The chain carries TRBV15 and TRBJ1-1, with D perhaps TRBD1 (6 bases). Germline V CDR1 and CDR2: LNHNV, YYDKDF (reference sequence). CDR3 length equals 15 residues. Between the trimmed V and J ends, which lost 1 base and 2 bases, there was a span of 11 bases.

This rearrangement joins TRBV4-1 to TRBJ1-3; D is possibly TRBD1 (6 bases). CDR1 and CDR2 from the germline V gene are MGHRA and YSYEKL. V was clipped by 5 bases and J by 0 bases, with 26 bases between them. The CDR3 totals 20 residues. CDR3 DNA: TGCGCCAGCAGCTCAACTCCGGGACAAATGCTGACCCACTCTGGAAACACCATATATTTT. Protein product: CASSSTPGQMLTHSGNTIYF.

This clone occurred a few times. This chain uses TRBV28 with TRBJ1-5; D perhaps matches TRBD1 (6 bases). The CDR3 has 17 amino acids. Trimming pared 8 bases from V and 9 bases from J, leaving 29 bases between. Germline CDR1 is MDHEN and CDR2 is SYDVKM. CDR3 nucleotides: TGTGCCAGCTCCGTGGGTAACAGGGTTCTGATACGCGGGCCCCAGCATTTT. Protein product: CASSVGNRVLIRGPQHF.

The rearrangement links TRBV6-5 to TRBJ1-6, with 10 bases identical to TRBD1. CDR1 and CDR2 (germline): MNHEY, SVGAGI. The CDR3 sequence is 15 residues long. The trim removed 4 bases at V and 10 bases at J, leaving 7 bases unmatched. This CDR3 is CASSSGTGVFSPLHF. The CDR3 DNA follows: TGTGCCAGCAGTTCCGGGACAGGGGTTTTCTCACCCCTCCACTTT.

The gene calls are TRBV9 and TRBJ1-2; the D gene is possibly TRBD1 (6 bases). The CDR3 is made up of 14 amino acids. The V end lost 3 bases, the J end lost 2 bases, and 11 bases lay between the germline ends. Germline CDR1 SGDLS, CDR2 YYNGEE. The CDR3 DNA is TGTGCCAGCAGCGCGACAGGAACAAACTATGGCTACACCTTC. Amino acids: CASSATGTNYGYTF. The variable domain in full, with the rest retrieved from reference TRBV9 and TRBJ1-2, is DSGVTQTPKHLITATGQRVTLRCSPRSGDLSVYWYQQSLDQGLQFLIQYYNGEERAKGNILERFSAQQFPDLHSELNLSSLELGDSALYFCASSATGTNYGYTFGSGTRLTVV.

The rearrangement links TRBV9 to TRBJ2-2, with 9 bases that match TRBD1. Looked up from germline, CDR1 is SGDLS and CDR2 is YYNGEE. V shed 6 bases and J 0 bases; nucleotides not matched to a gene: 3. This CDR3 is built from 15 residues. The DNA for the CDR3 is TGTGCCAGCACCCGACAGGGGGCGAACACCGGGGAGCTGTTTTTT. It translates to CASTRQGANTGELFF.

The CDR3 here is CASSQDLRLAGDEQYF. As DNA, the CDR3 is TGTGCCAGCAGCCAAGATCTTAGGCTAGCGGGAGACGAGCAGTACTTC. The gene calls are TRBV4-2 and TRBJ2-7; 10 bases agree with TRBD2. CDR1 LGHNA and CDR2 YNFKEQ come from the germline V gene. The J segment lost 5 bases and the V segment lost 0 bases, leaving 7 bases of the junction unmatched. The CDR3 consists of 16 residues.

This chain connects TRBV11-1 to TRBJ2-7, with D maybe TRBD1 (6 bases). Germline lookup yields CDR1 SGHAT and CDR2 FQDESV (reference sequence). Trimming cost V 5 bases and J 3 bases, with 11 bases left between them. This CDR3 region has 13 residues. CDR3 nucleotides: TGTGCCAGCAGCCCCAGGGGAATCTACGAGCAGTACTTC. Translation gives CASSPRGIYEQYF.

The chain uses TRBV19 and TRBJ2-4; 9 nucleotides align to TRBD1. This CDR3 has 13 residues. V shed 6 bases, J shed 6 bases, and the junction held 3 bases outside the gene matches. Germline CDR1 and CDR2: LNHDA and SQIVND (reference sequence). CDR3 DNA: TGTGCCAGTAGGGGACAGGGAAGAAACATTCAGTACTTC. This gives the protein CASRGQGRNIQYF.

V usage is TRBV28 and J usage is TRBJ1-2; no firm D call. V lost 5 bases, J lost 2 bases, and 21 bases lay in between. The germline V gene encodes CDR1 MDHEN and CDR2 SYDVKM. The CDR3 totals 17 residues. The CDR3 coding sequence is TGTGCCAGCAGTATCCCCCGACGGACTAAATCGAACTATGGCTACACCTTC. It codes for CASSIPRRTKSNYGYTF.

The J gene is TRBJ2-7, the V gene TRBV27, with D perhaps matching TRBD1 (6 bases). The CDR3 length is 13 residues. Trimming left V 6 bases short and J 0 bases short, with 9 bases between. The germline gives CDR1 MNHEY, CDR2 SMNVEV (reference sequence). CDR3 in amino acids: CASSRGRSYEQYF. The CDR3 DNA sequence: TGTGCCAGCAGCAGGGGCCGCTCCTACGAGCAGTACTTC.

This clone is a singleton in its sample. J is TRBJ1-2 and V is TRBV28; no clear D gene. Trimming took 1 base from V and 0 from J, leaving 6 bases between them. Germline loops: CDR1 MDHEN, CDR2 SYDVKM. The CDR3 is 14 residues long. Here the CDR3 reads CASSLSSANYGYTF. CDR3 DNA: TGTGCCAGCAGTTTATCTTCTGCTAACTATGGCTACACCTTC.

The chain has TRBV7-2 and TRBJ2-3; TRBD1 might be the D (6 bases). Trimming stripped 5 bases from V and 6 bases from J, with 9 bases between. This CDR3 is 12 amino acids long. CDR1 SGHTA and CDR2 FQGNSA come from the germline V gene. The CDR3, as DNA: TGTGCCAGCAGCCTCGACAGGGATACGCAGTATTTT. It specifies CASSLDRDTQYF.

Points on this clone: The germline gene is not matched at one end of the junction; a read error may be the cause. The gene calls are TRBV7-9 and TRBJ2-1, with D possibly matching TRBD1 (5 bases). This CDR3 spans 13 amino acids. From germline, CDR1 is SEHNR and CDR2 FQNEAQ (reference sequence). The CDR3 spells CSSSQGSYNEQFF. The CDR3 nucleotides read TGTTCCAGCAGCCAGGGCTCCTACAATGAGCAGTTCTTC.

CDR3 in amino acids: CASSPPEVPREAFF. The CDR3 nucleotides read TGTGCCAGCTCACCACCAGAGGTTCCGCGAGAAGCTTTCTTT. The chain has TRBV18 and TRBJ1-1, with D uncertain. The CDR3 extends over 14 amino acids. Per the germline V gene, CDR1 is KGHSH and CDR2 is LQKENI. V dropped 0 bases and J dropped 8 bases, with 13 bases sitting between them.

The CDR3 region has the DNA TGTGCCAGCGGTCGGACAGTCATGAACACCGGGGAGCTGTTTTTT. Its protein is CASGRTVMNTGELFF. This sequence joins TRBV21-1 and TRBJ2-2; the D segment call TRBD1 is taken from the table without a DNA check. TRBV21-1 is a pseudogene segment. This CDR3 has 15 amino acids.